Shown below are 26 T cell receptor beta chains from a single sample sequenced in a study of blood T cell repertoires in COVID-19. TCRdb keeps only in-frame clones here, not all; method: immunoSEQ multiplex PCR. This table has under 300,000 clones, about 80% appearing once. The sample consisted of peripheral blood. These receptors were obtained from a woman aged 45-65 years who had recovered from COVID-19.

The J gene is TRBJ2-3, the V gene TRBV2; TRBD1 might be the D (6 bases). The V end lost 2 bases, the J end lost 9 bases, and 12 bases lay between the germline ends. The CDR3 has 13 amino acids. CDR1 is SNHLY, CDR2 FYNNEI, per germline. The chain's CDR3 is CASSESRDTTQYF. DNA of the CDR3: TGTGCCAGCAGTGAATCCCGGGACACGACGCAGTATTTT.

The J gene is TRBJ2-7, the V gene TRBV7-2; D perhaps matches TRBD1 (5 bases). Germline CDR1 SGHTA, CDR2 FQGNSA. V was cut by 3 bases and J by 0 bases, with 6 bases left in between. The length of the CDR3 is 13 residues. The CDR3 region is CASSFDSSYEQYF. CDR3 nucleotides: TGTGCCAGCAGCTTTGACAGCTCCTACGAGCAGTACTTC.

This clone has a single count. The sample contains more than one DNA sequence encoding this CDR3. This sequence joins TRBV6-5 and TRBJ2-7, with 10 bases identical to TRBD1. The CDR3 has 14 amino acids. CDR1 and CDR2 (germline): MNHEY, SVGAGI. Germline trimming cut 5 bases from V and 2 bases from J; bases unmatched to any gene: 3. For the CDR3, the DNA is TGTGCCAGCAGTCTTGGACAGGGGGCCTACGAGCAGTACTTC. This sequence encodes CASSLGQGAYEQYF.

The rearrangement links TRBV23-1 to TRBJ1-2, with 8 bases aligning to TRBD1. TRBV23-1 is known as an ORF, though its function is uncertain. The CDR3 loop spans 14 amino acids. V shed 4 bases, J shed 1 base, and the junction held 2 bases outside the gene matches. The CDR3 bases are TGCGCCAGCAGTCTACAGGGGGATAACTATGGCTACACCTTC. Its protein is CASSLQGDNYGYTF.

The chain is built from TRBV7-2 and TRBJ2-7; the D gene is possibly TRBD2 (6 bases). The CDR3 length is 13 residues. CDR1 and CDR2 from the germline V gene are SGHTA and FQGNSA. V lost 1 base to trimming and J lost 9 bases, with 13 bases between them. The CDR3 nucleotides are TGTGCCAGCAGCTTAGGAGTTGTGGAGGGGCAGTACTTC. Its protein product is CASSLGVVEGQYF.

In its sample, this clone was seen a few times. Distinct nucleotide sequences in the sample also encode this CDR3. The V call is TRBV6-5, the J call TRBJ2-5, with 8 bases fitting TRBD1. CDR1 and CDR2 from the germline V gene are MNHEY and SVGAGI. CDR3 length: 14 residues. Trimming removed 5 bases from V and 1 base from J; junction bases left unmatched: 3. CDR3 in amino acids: CASSRGTGQETQYF. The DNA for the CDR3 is TGTGCCAGCAGTCGCGGGACAGGCCAAGAGACCCAGTACTTC.

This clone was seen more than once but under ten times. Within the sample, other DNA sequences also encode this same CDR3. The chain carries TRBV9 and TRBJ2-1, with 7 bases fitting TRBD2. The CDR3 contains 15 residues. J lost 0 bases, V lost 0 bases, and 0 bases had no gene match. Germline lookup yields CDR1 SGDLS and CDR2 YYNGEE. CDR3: CASSVAGGSYNEQFF. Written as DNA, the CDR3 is TGTGCCAGCAGCGTAGCGGGGGGCTCCTACAATGAGCAGTTCTTC.

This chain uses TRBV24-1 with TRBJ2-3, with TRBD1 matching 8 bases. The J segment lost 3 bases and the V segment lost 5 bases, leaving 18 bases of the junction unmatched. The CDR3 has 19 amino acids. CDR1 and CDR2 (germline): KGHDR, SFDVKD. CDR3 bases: TGTGCCACCAGTGCCGAAAGGGGGACACAGGGGGATACGACAGATACGCAGTATTTT. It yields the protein CATSAERGTQGDTTDTQYF.

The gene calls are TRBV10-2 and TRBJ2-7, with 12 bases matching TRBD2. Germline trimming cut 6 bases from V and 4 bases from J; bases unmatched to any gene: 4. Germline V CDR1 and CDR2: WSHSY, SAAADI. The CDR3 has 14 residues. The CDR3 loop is CASSLTSGSYEQYF. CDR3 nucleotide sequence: TGCGCCAGCAGCCTGACTAGCGGGAGTTACGAGCAGTACTTC.

In DNA, the CDR3 is TGTGCCAGCAGCTTGGGCCTAGAAAATTACAATGAGCAGTTCTTC. This sequence encodes CASSLGLENYNEQFF. The V and J genes are TRBV5-4 and TRBJ2-1; D not resolved. V was trimmed by 0 bases and J by 4 bases, leaving 11 bases between them. Germline CDR1 SGHNT, CDR2 YYREEE (reference sequence). The CDR3 contains 15 residues.

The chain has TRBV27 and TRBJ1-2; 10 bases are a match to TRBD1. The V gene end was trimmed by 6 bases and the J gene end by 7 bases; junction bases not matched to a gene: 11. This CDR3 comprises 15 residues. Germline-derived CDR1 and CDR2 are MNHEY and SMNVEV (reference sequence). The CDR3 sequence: CASSARQGAFGGYTF. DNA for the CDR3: TGTGCCAGCAGCGCCCGACAGGGGGCGTTTGGTGGCTACACCTTC.

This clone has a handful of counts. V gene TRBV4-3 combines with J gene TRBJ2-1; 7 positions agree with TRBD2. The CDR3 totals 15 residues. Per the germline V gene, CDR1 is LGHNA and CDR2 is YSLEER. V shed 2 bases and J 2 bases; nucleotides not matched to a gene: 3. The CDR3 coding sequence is TGCGCCAGCAGCCAAACTGCGGGGGCCTACAATGAGCAGTTCTTC. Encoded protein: CASSQTAGAYNEQFF.

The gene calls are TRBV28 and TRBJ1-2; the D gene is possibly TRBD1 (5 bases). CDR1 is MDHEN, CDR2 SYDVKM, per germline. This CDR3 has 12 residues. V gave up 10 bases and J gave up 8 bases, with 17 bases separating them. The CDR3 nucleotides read TGTGCCACCCCGGACGTTCGGGGGGGCTACACCTTC. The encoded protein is CATPDVRGGYTF.

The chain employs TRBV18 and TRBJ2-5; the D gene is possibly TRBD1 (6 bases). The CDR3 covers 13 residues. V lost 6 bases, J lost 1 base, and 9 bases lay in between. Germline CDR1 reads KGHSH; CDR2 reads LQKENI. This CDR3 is CASSQGSQETQYF. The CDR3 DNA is TGTGCCAGCTCTCAGGGGAGCCAAGAGACCCAGTACTTC.

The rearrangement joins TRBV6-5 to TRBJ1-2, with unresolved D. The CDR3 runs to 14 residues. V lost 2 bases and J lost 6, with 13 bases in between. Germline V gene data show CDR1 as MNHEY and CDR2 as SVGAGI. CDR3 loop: CASSYDGAVNGYTF. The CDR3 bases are TGTGCCAGCAGTTACGACGGAGCGGTCAATGGCTACACCTTC.

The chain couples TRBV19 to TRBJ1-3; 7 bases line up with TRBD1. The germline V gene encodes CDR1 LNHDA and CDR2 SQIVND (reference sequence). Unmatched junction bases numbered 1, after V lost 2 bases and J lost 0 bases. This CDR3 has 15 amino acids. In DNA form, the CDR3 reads TGTGCCAGTAGTATAAGACAGGGCTCTGGAAACACCATATATTTT. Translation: CASSIRQGSGNTIYF.

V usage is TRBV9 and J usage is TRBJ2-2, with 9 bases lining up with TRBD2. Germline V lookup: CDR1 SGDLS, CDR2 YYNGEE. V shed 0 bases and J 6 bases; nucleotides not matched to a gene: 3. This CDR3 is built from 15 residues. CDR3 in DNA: TGTGCCAGCAGCGTAGTAGGCGGGGGGGCCGGGGAGCTGTTTTTT. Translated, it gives CASSVVGGGAGELFF.

The CDR3 DNA sequence: TGTGCCAGTAGTATTCACTTATCCATGAACACTGAAGCTTTCTTT. The encoded protein is CASSIHLSMNTEAFF. The chain employs TRBV19 and TRBJ1-1, with D hard to call. Germline CDR1 is LNHDA and CDR2 is SQIVND (reference sequence). V was shortened by 3 bases and J by 0 bases, with 11 bases between the two germline ends. The CDR3 is 15 residues long.

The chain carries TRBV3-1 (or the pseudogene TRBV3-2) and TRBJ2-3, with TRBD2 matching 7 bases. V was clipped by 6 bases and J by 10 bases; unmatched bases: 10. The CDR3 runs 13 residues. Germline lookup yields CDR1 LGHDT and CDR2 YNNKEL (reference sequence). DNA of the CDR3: TGTGCCAGCAGTGGGACGGGGAGGGAGGCGCAGTATTTT. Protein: CASSGTGREAQYF.

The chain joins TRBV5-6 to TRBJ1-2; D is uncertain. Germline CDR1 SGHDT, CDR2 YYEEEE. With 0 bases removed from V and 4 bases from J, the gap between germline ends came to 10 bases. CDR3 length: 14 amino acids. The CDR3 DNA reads TGTGCCAGCAGCTTGGCCCGGGTCCTCTATGGCTACACCTTC. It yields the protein CASSLARVLYGYTF.

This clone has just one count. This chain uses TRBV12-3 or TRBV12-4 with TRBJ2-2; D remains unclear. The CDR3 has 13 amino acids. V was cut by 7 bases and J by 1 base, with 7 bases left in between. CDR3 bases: TGTGCCAGCACTCCCGGGAACACCGGGGAGCTGTTTTTT. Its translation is CASTPGNTGELFF.

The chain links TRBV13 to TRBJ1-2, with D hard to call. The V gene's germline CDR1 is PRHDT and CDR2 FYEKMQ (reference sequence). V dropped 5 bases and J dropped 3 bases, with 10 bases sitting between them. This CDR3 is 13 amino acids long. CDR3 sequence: CASSKQKYYGYTF. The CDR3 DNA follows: TGTGCCAGCAGCAAACAGAAGTACTATGGCTACACCTTC.

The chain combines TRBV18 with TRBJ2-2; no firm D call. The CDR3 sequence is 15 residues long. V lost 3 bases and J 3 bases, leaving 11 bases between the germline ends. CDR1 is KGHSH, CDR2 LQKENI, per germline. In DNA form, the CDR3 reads TGTGCCAGCTCACCGCAAACAGAGTACACCGGGGAGCTGTTTTTT. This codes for CASSPQTEYTGELFF.

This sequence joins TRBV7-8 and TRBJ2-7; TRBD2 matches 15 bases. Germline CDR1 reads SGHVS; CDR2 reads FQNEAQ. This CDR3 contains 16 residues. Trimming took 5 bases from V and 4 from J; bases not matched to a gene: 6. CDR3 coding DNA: TGTGCCAGCAGCCCCGGACTAGCGGGAGGGTTATACGAGCAGTACTTC. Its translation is CASSPGLAGGLYEQYF.

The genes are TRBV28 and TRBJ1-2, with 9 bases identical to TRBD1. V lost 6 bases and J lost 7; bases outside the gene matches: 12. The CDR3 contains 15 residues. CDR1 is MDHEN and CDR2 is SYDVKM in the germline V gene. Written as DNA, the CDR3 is TGTGCCAGCAGCCAGACCGCGGACAGGGGTTTTGGCTACACCTTC. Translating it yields CASSQTADRGFGYTF.

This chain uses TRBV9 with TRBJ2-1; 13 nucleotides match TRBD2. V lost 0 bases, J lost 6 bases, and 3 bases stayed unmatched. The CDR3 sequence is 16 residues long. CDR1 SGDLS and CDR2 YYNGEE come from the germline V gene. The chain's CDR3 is CASSVVGTSGTNEQFF. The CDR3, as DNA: TGTGCCAGCAGCGTAGTTGGGACTAGCGGGACCAATGAGCAGTTCTTC.